The following is a TCR beta chain sequence with its context. Its antigen is currently not known. Base qualities are not recorded, but no much larger clone differs from it by a single base. The CDR3 holds 19 amino acids from the cysteine to the phenylalanine. Here the CDR3 DNA is all that survives: 57 bases in frame from base 1. The V end loses 4 bases and the J end loses 2 bases, and a stretch of 24 bases separates them. Per the germline V gene, MGHRA is the CDR1 and YSYEKL is the CDR2. The data originate from a study of cytomegalovirus exposure and HLA in healthy donors (dated 2017 in TCRdb). About the study as a whole: According to an earlier analysis of a few hundred of the donors, about 180 million T cells yielded 117 million unique TCR beta sequences and approximately 300 Gb of sequence data. An early release covering 550 to 700 HLA-typed donors comprised 250 to 350 gigabases of sequencing data and 65 million to 100 million unique TCR sequences. Of the 398 genotyped donors, about 84% fell in the genetic ancestry cluster associated with self-reported Caucasian donors. The study aimed to test whether cataloging public T cell receptors could reveal signatures of past pathogen exposure. The study profiled the T cell repertoires of under 700 subjects by immunosequencing and related them to cytomegalovirus serostatus. In addition to the first cohort of 666 subjects, a separate validation cohort of 100 to 150 different subjects was used. High-throughput TCR immunosequencing, statistical association of individual TCRs with disease status, and machine learning were combined to predict cytomegalovirus infection status. In a later analysis, previously published TCR beta repertoires from some 640 donors were re-analyzed and high-resolution HLA genotyping was added so that TCR occurrence patterns could be studied. In the later analysis, no new phenotypic data were used to find candidate immune exposures; instead, reliance was placed on TCR beta sequences and their occurrence across donors. To decide whether each TCR beta V gene segment behaved as functional or pseudogenic, an earlier analysis of over 500 of the donors relied on high-throughput TCR beta sequencing. Donor age, sex, ethnicity and CMV serostatus were compiled together with the repertoire data. In a later genetic analysis, genome-wide SNP genotypes for 398 of the 666 donors were used, and that subset was treated as a discovery cohort. Every discovery cohort repertoire had been produced on one sequencing platform. HLA typing included class I and class II loci at four-digit resolution. The number of typed donors differed by locus: about 620-630 for A, B, C, DRB1 and DQB1; approximately 520 for DQA1; approximately 610 for DPA1; and approximately 450 for DPB1. About five DR-DQ haplotypes were treated as single units for association and clustering because of strong linkage in the cohort. Among about 390 genotyped donors of the cohort, an average of approximately 240,000 unique TCR beta nucleotide sequences were sequenced per donor, about a sixth of them non-productive.

Library preparation was by the immunoSEQ multiplex PCR assay. The multiplex PCR relied on a mix of 60 forward primers for TCR Vbeta segments and 13 reverse primers for TCR Jbeta segments. Amplification of the CDR3 region of rearranged TCR beta genes was performed with a multiplex PCR assay on genomic DNA. Amplified TCR beta libraries were sequenced as 87-base-pair reads on the Illumina HiSeq System. Concerning the study's data processing: A later analysis tallied about 77 million unique TCR beta chains across the 610 or so repertoires, and around 12 million of those chains were shared by two or more donors. Raw reads were error-corrected and collapsed into unique sequences with a nearest-neighbor algorithm that merged closely related sequences to remove PCR and sequencing errors. V, D and J gene segments were assigned by aligning CDR3 sequences to IMGT reference sequences. Each retained sequence needed at least a six-nucleotide match to both a V gene segment and a J gene segment. A rearrangement was called productive if the CDR3 had no stop codons and remained in frame with V and J, and every other rearrangement was called non-productive. CDR3 was defined according to IMGT convention as the region running from the second conserved V-encoded cysteine to the conserved J-encoded phenylalanine. Sequences without an unambiguous match to a single V gene segment were excluded from the earlier analysis of a few hundred of the donors. In an earlier analysis of 500 to 750 of the donors, V segments were called functional above 56.7% productive rearrangements and were called segregating when the between-donor standard deviation exceeded 5%. A statistical classification framework was developed to diagnose cytomegalovirus status using the catalog of TCR beta chain sequences. In a later analysis, TCR nucleotide sequences were compared against IMGT/GENE-DB human TR gene sequences so that V and J genes could be assigned. In a later analysis, CDR3 sequences and most-parsimonious VDJ recombination scenarios were assigned using the TCRdist pipeline. In a later analysis, every TCR beta chain was defined by the combination of its CDR3 amino acid sequence and its V-gene family, and reads without a unique V-gene family were dropped. A later analysis removed over 500 highly shared, low-generation-probability nucleotide sequences to deal with suspected cross-contamination and a sequencing artifact. In a later analysis, a clonal expansion index was calculated for each public chain from normalized within-repertoire ranks of inferred template counts. Generation probabilities in a later analysis came from a VDJ recombination model fitted to out-of-frame rearrangements, and those results were checked against IGoR. In a later analysis, TCR-TCR, TCR-HLA and TCR-CMV co-occurrence was scored with hypergeometric tests, and a repertoire-size bias correction was applied to TCR pairs. In a later analysis, false discovery rates were estimated by permuting HLA or CMV assignments 20 times. A later analysis grouped co-occurring TCRs with DBSCAN, adding TCRdist sequence similarity when clustering within HLA-allele-positive subsets. Repertoires with fewer than 30,000 or more than 120,000 public chains were left out of co-occurrence clustering, as were five repertoires with anomalous nucleotide sharing. Drawn from immuneACCESS, this table holds only the in-frame rearrangements with V and J called that TCRdb kept. Clones are partly lost; checked studies trace under half to an unresolved V gene and leave the rest unexplained. V, J and clone size reflect that table, while D and trimming were determined from the DNA. A total of roughly 160,000 clones appear in this sample, around four fifths of them only once. The ten biggest clones cover about 1.3% of the sample.

The cohort consisted of 600 or so healthy bone marrow donors. Cohort members were all nominally healthy when sampled, although unrecorded immune exposures were likely present. The donor was CMV seronegative and was included in the group of around 320 seronegative cohort members. Each donor provided a peripheral blood sample, and peripheral blood mononuclear cells were used for TCR beta sequencing. The Qiagen DNeasy Blood Extraction Kit was used to extract genomic DNA from the blood cell samples. Overall study outcomes, separate from this receptor: The authors suggested that the approach could potentially be generalized to other disease states and immunological phenotypes. The cohort was sequenced for TCR beta chains only, and without alpha or paired-chain data the features that could be detected were limited. A few of the identified cytomegalovirus-associated TCR beta chains were confirmed in vitro to be specific for cytomegalovirus antigens. Because HLA typing was unavailable for some donors at each locus, only the typed subset was used in association tests. A later genetic analysis reported fewer N-insertions in productive TCRs among donors in an Asian-associated ancestry cluster than the approximately 700-donor mean. Specific HLA alleles were associated with 15,000 to 20,000 TCR beta sequences at a false discovery rate of 0.05 in a later analysis. A further reported finding was that TCR beta sequences accurately predicted the HLA-A and HLA-B alleles for most subjects in the first cohort. Strong co-occurrence of HLA alleles, especially DR and DQ, made assigning TCR associations to individual alleles difficult. Roughly uniform sequencing depth across donors was assumed in presence/absence analyses, although this assumption may not hold. In both the original and validation cohorts, the classifier was reported to diagnose cytomegalovirus status with high specificity and sensitivity. While some public TCRs were present in many individuals, most TCR sequences turned up only very rarely across donors. Correlated functional status among segregating V segments might reflect linkage disequilibrium, but an unknown experimental factor could not be ruled out. The 87-base-pair reads could not distinguish some IMGT-functional V segments, including TRBV6-2 and TRBV6-3, so those segments were excluded. In the study, roughly 160 TCR beta chains were listed as associated with cytomegalovirus. In a later analysis, the rate of TCR association differed among HLA loci, with DRB1 alleles having the most associated TCRs and HLA-C alleles having the fewest. In a later analysis, HLA-associated TCR beta chains showed more clonal expansion and lower generation probabilities than non-associated chains that were equally common. About 17 rarely observed V segments, including chromosome 9 orphons, were excluded from the earlier analysis of approximately 500 of the donors because counts were too low. Most CMV-associated TCR beta chains appeared to be HLA-restricted in a later analysis, and the HLA associations seemed to be driven largely by CMV exposure. In an earlier analysis of 587 of the donors, most TCR beta V segments appeared in productive rearrangements about 87% or about 30% of the time, broadly matching IMGT annotations. CMV serostatus was the only immune exposure information available for the cohort. An association between a missense DCLRE1C variant and V-gene and J-gene trimming of TCR beta chains was found in a later genetic analysis and replicated in an independent cohort. In a later analysis, several top co-occurrence clusters were reported to appear linked to parvovirus B19, influenza, CMV and Epstein-Barr virus. A cluster of highly shared sequence variants was judged likely to represent a technical artifact of the sequencing pipeline.

The sample taken for sequencing was PBMCs. Recombination joined TRBV4-1 with TRBJ1-5; 6 matching bases give a weak D call of TRBD1. This receptor was obtained from a woman aged 45-59 years in good health and CMV-seronegative. CDR3 region: CASSLRIVIQGTGNQPQHF. The nucleotides are TGCGCCAGCAGCCTAAGGATCGTAATCCAGGGGACCGGCAATCAGCCCCAGCATTTT.